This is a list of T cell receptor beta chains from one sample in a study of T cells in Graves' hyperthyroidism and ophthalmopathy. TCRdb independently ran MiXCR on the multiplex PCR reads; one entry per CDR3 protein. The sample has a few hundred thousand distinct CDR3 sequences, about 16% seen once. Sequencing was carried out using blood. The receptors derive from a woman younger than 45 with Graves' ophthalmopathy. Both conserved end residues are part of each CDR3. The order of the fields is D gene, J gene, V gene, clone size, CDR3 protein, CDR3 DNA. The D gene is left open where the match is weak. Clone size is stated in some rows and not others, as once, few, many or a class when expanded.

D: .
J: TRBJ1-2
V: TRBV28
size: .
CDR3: CASSGSGSDGGWIYTF
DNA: TGTGCCAGCAGCGGCTCCGGGAGTGACGGCGGCTGGATTTACACCTTC

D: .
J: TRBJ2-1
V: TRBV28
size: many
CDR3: CASSSRLGEQFF
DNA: TGTGCCAGCAGTTCTCGGTTAGGTGAGCAGTTCTTC

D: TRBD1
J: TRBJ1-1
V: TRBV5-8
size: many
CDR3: CASSQSPGQANTEAFF
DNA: TGTGCCAGCAGCCAGAGCCCGGGACAGGCGAACACTGAAGCTTTCTTT

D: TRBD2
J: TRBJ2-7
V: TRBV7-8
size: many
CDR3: CASSLDVTSGSQYF
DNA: TGTGCCAGCAGCTTAGATGTGACTAGCGGTTCGCAGTACTTC

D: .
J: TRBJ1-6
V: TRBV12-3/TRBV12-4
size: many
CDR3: CASSLGGNSPLHF
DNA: TGTGCCAGCAGTTTGGGGGGAAATTCACCCCTCCACTTT

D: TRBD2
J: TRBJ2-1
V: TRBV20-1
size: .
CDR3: CSAPGEAGSSYNEQFF
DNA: TGCAGTGCCCCTGGGGAAGCGGGGAGCTCCTACAATGAGCAGTTCTTC

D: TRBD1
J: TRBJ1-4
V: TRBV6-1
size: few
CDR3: CASRTGGGEKLFF
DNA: TGTGCCAGCAGGACAGGGGGCGGAGAAAAACTGTTTTTT

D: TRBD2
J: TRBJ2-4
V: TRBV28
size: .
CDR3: CASFEREGGKNIQYF
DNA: TGTGCCAGCTTTGAGCGGGAGGGGGGCAAAAACATTCAGTACTTC

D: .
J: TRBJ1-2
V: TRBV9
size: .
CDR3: CASKTQGSVYGYTF
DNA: TGTGCCAGCAAGACCCAGGGGTCGGTCTATGGCTACACCTTC

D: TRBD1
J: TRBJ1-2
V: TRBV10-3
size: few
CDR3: CAITLSGTVGYTF
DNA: TGTGCCATCACCCTGTCCGGGACAGTTGGCTACACCTTC

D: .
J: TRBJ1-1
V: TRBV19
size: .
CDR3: CASSPSGTNTEAFF
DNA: TGTGCCAGTAGTCCCTCGGGGACCAACACTGAAGCTTTCTTT

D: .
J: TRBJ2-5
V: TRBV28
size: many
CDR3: CASSFYGQLERNRLYF
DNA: TGTGCCAGCAGTTTTTATGGACAGCTGGAACGGAACCGCCTGTACTTC

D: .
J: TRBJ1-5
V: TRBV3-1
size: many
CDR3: CASSQDQGNQPQHF
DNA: TGTGCCAGCAGCCAAGATCAGGGCAATCAGCCCCAGCATTTT

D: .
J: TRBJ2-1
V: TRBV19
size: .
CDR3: CASSIGTEPNEQFF
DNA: TGTGCCAGTAGTATAGGGACAGAGCCTAATGAGCAGTTCTTC